This T cell receptor beta chain is drawn from a study of OX40 agonist ivuxolimab in advanced cancers. Study information: Patient treatment consisted of intravenous ivuxolimab administration every 2 weeks at 0.01 to 10 mg/kg. Study findings and constraints: The study did not work out the antigen specificity of the expanded peripheral T cells.

In regard to this clone: Its antigen remains unknown.

The J segment lost 5 bases and the V segment lost 7 bases, leaving 13 bases of the junction unmatched. The CDR3 is 16 residues long. The germline V gene encodes CDR1 SEHNR and CDR2 FQNEAQ (reference sequence). Some clones are missing from TCRdb's copy, which holds only in-frame ones; the method was immunoSEQ multiplex PCR. The sample carries roughly 30,000 clones, about four fifths recorded once. The chain uses TRBV7-9 and TRBJ2-2; the match to TRBD2 covers 7 bases. The receptor was isolated from an adult with an advanced solid tumor such as melanoma, head and neck, liver or kidney cancer. The starting material was CD4+ or CD8+ T cells sorted from blood, obtained in a trial of the OX40 agonist ivuxolimab. The CDR3 nucleotides are TGTGCCAGCACCCCGATCGAGCGGGAAAGGACCGGGGAGCTGTTTTTT. Translated: CASTPIERERTGELFF.